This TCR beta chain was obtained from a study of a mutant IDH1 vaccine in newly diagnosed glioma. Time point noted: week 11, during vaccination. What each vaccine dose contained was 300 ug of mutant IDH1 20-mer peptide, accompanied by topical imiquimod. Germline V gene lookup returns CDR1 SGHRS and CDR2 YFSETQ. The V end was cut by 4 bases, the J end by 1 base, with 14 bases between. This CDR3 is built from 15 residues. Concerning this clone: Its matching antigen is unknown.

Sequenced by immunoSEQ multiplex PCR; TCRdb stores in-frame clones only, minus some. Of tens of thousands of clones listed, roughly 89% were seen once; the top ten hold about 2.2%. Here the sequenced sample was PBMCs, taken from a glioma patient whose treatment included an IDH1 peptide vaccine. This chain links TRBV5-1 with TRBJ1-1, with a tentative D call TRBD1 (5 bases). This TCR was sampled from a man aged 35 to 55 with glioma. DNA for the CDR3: TGCGCCAGCAGCGGGGGGGGACCCAAGAACACTGAAGCTTTCTTT. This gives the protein CASSGGGPKNTEAFF.